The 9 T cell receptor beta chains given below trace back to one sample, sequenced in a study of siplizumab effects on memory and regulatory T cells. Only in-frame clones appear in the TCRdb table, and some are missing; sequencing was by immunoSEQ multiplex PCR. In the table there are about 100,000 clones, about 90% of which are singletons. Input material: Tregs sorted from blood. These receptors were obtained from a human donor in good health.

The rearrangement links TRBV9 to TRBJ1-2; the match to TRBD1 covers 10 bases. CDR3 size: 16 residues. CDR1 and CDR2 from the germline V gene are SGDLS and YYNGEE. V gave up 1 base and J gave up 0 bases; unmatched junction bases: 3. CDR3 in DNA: TGTGCCAGCAGCGTACGGGGACAGGGGACTAACTATGGCTACACCTTC. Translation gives CASSVRGQGTNYGYTF.

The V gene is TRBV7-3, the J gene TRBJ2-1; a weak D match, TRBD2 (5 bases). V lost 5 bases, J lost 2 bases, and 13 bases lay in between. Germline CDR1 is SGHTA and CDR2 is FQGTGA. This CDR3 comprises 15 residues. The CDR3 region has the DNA TGTGCCAGCAGCGCAGACGGGAACCCCTACAATGAGCAGTTCTTC. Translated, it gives CASSADGNPYNEQFF.

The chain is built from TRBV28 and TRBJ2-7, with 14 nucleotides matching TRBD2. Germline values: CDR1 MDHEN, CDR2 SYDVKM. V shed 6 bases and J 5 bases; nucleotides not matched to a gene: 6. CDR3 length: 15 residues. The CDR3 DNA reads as TGTGCCAGCAGACGAGGGACTAGCGGGAGCCACGAGCAGTACTTC. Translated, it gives CASRRGTSGSHEQYF.

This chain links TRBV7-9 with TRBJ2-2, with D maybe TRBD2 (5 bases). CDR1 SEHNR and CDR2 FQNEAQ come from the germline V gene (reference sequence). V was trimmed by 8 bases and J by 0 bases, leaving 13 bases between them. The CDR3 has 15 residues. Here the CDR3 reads CASGRLTSNTGELFF. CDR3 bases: TGTGCCAGCGGGAGACTGACATCGAACACCGGGGAGCTGTTTTTT.

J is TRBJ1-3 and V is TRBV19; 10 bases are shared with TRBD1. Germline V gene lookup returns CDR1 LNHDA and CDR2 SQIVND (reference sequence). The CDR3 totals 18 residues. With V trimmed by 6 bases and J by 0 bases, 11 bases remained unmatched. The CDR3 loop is CASSLIGDRGNSGNTIYF. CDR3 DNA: TGTGCCAGTAGCCTGATCGGGGACAGGGGAAACTCTGGAAACACCATATATTTT.

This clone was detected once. CDR3 sequence reads: CASTPHTLYQPQHF. CDR3 nucleotides: TGTGCCAGTACCCCTCATACCCTTTATCAGCCCCAGCATTTT. The V gene is TRBV19, the J gene TRBJ1-5, with D unresolved. Trimming cost V 7 bases and J 5 bases, with 15 bases left between them. CDR1 LNHDA and CDR2 SQIVND come from the germline V gene (reference sequence). The CDR3 is 14 residues long.

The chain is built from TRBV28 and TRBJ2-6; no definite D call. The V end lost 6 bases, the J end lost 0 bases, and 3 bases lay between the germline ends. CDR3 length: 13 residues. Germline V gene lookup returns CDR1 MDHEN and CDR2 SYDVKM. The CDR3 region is CASRSSGANVLTF. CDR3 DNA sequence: TGTGCCAGCAGGAGCTCTGGGGCCAACGTCCTGACTTTC.

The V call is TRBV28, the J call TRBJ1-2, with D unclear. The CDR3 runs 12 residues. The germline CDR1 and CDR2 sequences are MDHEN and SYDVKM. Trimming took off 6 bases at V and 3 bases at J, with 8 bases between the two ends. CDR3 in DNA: TGTGCCAGCAGCCTTTCCCACTATGGCTACACCTTC. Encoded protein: CASSLSHYGYTF.

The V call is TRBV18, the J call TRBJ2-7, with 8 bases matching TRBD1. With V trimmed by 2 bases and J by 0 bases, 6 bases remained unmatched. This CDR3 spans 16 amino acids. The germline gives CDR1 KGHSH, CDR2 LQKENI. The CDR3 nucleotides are TGTGCCAGCTCACCAGGAGGGACAGGATTCTCCTACGAGCAGTACTTC. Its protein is CASSPGGTGFSYEQYF. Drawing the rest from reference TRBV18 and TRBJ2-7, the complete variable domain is NAGVMQNPRHLVRRRGQEARLRCSPMKGHSHVYWYRQLPEEGLKFMVYLQKENIIDESGMPKERFSAEFPKEGPSILRIQQVVRGDSAAYFCASSPGGTGFSYEQYFGPGTRLTVT.